This T cell receptor (beta chain) was retrieved from a study of cytotoxic CD8 clonotypes in ibrutinib-treated CLL. This CDR3 region has 12 residues. Germline V gives CDR1 SEHNR, CDR2 FQNEAQ (reference sequence). Deletions cut 1 base from V and 7 bases from J, with 5 bases between. Of note for this clone: Other DNA sequences in the sample encode the same CDR3.

Some clones are missing from TCRdb's copy, which holds only in-frame ones; the method was immunoSEQ multiplex PCR. The table has a few hundred thousand clones, 70% seen once. The gene calls are TRBV7-9 and TRBJ1-5; possibly TRBD1 for D (5 bases). The sequencing used PBMCs, collected after 24 months of ibrutinib treatment. The source of this sequence is a human donor with chronic lymphocytic leukemia. The CDR3, as DNA: TGTGCCAGCAGCTTAGAGGGGCAGCCCCAGCATTTT. As protein: CASSLEGQPQHF.